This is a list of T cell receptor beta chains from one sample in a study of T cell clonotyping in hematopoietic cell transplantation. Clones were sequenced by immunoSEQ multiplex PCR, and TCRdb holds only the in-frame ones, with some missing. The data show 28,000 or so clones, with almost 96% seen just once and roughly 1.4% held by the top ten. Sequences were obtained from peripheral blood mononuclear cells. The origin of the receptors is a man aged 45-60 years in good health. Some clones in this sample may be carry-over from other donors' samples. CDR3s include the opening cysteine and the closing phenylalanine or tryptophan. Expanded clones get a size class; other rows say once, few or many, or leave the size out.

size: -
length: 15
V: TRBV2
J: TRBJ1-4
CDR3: CASSEVGAANEKLFF

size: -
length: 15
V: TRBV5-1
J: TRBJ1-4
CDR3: CASSGEGQANEKLFF

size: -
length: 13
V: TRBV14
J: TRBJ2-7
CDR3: CASSRTSRYEQYF

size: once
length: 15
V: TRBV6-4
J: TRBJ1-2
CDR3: CATAQSPNSHYGYTF

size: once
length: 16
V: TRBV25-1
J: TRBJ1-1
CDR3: CASSTRQGVSNTEAFF

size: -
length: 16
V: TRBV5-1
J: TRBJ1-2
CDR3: CASSLEPGRKSYGYTF

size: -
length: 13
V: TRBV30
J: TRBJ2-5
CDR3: CAWSVRDGETQYF

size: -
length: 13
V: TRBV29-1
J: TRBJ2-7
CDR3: CSVAGTGVAGQYF

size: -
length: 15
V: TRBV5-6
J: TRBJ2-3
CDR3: CASRRERFSTDTQYF

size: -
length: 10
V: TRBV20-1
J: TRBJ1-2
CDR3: CSARIGGYTF

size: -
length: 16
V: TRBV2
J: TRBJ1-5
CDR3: CASSGATGSPYQPQHF

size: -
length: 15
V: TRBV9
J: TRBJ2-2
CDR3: CASSVGSTHTGELFF

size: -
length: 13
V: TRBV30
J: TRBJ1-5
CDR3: CAWSVRSNQPQHF

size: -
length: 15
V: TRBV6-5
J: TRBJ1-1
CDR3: CASIRKRRLNTEAFF

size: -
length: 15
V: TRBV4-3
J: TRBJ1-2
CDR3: CASSHRQGQDYGYTF

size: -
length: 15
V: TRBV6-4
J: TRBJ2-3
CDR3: CASSDGGLSTDTQYF

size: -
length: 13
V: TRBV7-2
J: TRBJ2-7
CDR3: CASSLVGTYEQYF

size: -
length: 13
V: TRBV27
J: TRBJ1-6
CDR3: CASRRAGNSPLHF

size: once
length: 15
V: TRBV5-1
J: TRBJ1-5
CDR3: CASSPVAGSNQPQHF

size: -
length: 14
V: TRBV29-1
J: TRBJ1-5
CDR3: CSVLAGTGNQPQHF

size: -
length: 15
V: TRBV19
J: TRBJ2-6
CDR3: CASIPHSSGANVLTF

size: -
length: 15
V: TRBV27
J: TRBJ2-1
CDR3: CASSPQPASYNEQFF

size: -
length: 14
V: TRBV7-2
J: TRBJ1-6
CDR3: CASSPGTGRPPLHF

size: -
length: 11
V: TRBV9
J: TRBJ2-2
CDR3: CASSGPGELFF

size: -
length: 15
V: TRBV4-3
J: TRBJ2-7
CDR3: CASSMAVQPSYEQYF